This T cell receptor (beta chain) was profiled in a study of T cell repertoires in cytomegalovirus infection. The overall study: CMV epitopes, recently identified HLA-C-restricted and well-studied HLA-B-restricted, were used. Public TCR beta signatures were indicative of both CMV infection and a matching HLA type. Study-wide findings and caveats: Clonotypes of TCR beta that were HLA-C-restricted and CMV-specific dominated the ex vivo response.

TCRdb called the reads again in MiXCR, with one record for every CDR3 protein. This table holds approximately 150,000 distinct CDR3 sequences, about a fifth found once. Of note for this clonotype: Its antigen is still unknown.

Germline CDR1 and CDR2: SGHVS and FNYEAQ. The CDR3 extends over 15 amino acids. Unmatched junction bases numbered 5, after V lost 1 base and J lost 5 bases. The rearrangement joins TRBV7-6 to TRBJ2-1; 7 bases fit TRBD2. This TCR came from a human donor in good health (CMV status not recorded). Some clones in this sample may be carry-over from other donors' samples. The sequences come from CD8+ T cells from cultured PBMCs, collected from culture after CMV antigen stimulation. The CDR3 region is CASSLGLAAHNEQFF. Here the CDR3 DNA reads TGTGCCAGCAGCTTAGGGCTAGCGGCCCACAATGAGCAGTTCTTC.